A selection of T cell receptor beta chains follows, all from one sample in a study of blood T cell repertoires in COVID-19. The repertoire was sequenced with immunoSEQ multiplex PCR; TCRdb's copy has only in-frame clones and lacks some. The table includes under 400,000 clones, more than 75% detected once. Specimen: peripheral blood. These receptors were collected from a woman aged 25 to 39 with COVID-19, enrolled during active disease. CDR3s include the opening cysteine and the closing phenylalanine or tryptophan. D genes are given only for firm matches. Clone sizes are given selectively: once, few, many, or a class where the clone is expanded.

d_call	v_call	j_call	clone_size	cdr3_nt	cdr3_aa
.	TRBV5-6	TRBJ1-5	.	TGTGCCAGACGGTGCAATCAGCCCCAGCATTTT	CARRCNQPQHF
TRBD2	TRBV3-1/TRBV3-2	TRBJ2-5	few	TGTGCCAGCAGTCGGACTAGCGGGAGAGAGGCCCAGTACTTC	CASSRTSGREAQYF
.	TRBV5-4	TRBJ2-4	.	TGTGCCAGCAGCTTGGCCGAGACTACAAAAAACATTCAGTACTTC	CASSLAETTKNIQYF
.	TRBV24-1	TRBJ2-1	.	TGTGCCACCAGTGAGTCACGCCGAGGTAATGAGCAGTTCTTC	CATSESRRGNEQFF
TRBD2	TRBV3-1/TRBV3-2	TRBJ2-7	.	TGTGCCAGCAGCCAAGCTGGGACTAGCGGAGGGTACGAGCAGTACTTC	CASSQAGTSGGYEQYF
TRBD2	TRBV5-6	TRBJ2-7	once	TGTGCCAGCAGCTCGTTAGCGGGAGGGCCTTACGAGCAGTACTTC	CASSSLAGGPYEQYF
TRBD2	TRBV7-2	TRBJ2-5	.	TGTGCCAGCAGCCAGGGACTACCCTCGGGGGCCCAGTACTTC	CASSQGLPSGAQYF
TRBD1	TRBV10-3	TRBJ2-1	.	TGTGCCATCAGGGGACAGAGCTCCTACAATGAGCAGTTCTTC	CAIRGQSSYNEQFF
.	TRBV27	TRBJ1-5	.	TGTGCCAGCAGGTTTCACGGACAAGGTCAGCCCCAGCATTTT	CASRFHGQGQPQHF
.	TRBV5-1	TRBJ1-1	once	TGCGCCAGCTCGCCTGGACAGATGAACACTGAAGCTTTCTTT	CASSPGQMNTEAFF
.	TRBV6-5	TRBJ2-3	.	TGTGCCACCGTCGCCACAGGGCCGGGGGATACGCAGTATTTT	CATVATGPGDTQYF
.	TRBV6-6	TRBJ2-1	.	TGTGCCAGCAGTGCCCGGGGAGGAGTGGGGGACAATGAGCAGTTCTTC	CASSARGGVGDNEQFF
.	TRBV9	TRBJ1-5	.	TGTGCCAGCAGCGTAGGGGGGGGTGGCCAGCCCCAGCATTTT	CASSVGGGGQPQHF
.	TRBV6-6	TRBJ1-6	once	TGTGCCAGCAAAAACGGGACACCTAATTCACCCCTCCACTTT	CASKNGTPNSPLHF
TRBD2	TRBV27	TRBJ2-3	.	TGTGCCAGTCGTACTAGCGGGAGCACAGATACGCAGTATTTT	CASRTSGSTDTQYF